This T cell receptor beta chain was profiled in a study of radiation and T cells in renal cell carcinoma. Study-wide context: Nephrectomy followed 15 Gy stereotactic body radiation by 4 weeks.

Time point given: blood 2 weeks post-SBRT. Treatment meaning: 15 Gy SBRT to primary tumor, nephrectomy 4 weeks later. Points from the study as a whole: Top tumor clonotypes rose in blood 2 weeks post-radiation, then contracted.

Regarding this clone: What it binds is not known.

TCRdb keeps only in-frame clones here, not all; method: immunoSEQ multiplex PCR. The data contain about 150,000 clones, roughly 87% of them singletons. This TCR was sampled from a woman aged 50 to 60 with renal cell carcinoma. The source was blood, collected from a patient whose treatment included radiotherapy and nephrectomy.

CDR3 protein: CASSLGLVGGNSYEQYF. The CDR3 DNA sequence: TGTGCCAGCAGCTTAGGGCTAGTCGGTGGCAACTCCTACGAGCAGTACTTC. The chain couples TRBV7-2 to TRBJ2-7, with D unclear. The germline V gene encodes CDR1 SGHTA and CDR2 FQGNSA. Trimming pared 1 base from V and 0 bases from J, leaving 16 bases between. CDR3 size: 17 residues.